What follows are 2 T cell receptor beta chains derived from one specimen sequenced in a study of T cells expressing NK-cell markers. From its re-call of the 5' RACE reads, TCRdb lists each CDR3 protein once, without DNA. Its table lists 350,000 to 450,000 distinct CDR3 sequences. Source material: blood T cells: a sorted CD56 or NKG2C T cell subset, CD4+ or CD8+ T cells, or bulk PBMC T cells (not recorded which). The receptors come from a man aged 18-69 years in good health.

V usage is TRBV2 and J usage is TRBJ2-3; TCRdb proposes TRBD1, but this gene call is untestable without DNA. This CDR3 spans 13 amino acids. Germline V gives CDR1 SNHLY, CDR2 FYNNEI. The CDR3 region is CASTRDYTDTQYF.

CDR3 residues: CASSARGSPAKGGYTF. This chain connects TRBV12-3 or TRBV12-4 to TRBJ1-2; TCRdb lists TRBD1, though no DNA is available to test this call. CDR3 length equals 16 residues.